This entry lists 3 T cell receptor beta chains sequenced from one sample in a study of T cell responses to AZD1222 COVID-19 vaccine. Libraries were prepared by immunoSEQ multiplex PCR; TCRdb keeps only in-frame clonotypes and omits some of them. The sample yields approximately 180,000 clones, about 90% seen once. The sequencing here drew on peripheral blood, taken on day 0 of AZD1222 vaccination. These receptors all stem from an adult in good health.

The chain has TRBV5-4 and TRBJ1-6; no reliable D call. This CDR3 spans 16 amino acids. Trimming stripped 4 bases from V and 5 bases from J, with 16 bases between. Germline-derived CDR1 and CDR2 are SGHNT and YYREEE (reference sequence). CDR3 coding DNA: TGTGCCAGCAGCCCCCGTCCTAACACAAATAATTCACCCCTCCACTTT. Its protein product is CASSPRPNTNNSPLHF.

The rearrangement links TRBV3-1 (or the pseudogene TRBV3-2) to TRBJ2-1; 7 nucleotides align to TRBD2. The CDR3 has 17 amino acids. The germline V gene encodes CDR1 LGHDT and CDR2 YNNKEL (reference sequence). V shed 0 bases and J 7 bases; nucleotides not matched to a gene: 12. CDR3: CASSQDPFLWGGNEQFF. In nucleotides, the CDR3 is TGTGCCAGCAGCCAAGATCCATTCCTTTGGGGGGGGAATGAGCAGTTCTTC.

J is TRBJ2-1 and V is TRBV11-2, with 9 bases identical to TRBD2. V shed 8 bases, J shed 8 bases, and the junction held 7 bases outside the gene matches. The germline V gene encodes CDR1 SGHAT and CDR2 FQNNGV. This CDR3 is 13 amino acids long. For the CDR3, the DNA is TGTGCCAGCCTGGCTAGCGGGACTGATGAGCAGTTCTTC. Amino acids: CASLASGTDEQFF. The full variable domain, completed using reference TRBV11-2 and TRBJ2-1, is EAGVAQSPRYKIIEKRQSVAFWCNPISGHATLYWYQQILGQGPKLLIQFQNNGVVDDSQLPKDRFSAERLKGVDSTLKIQPAKLEDSAVYLCASLASGTDEQFFGPGTRLTVL.